The T cell receptor (beta chain) described here comes from a study of blood T cell repertoires in COVID-19. At the level of the study: Acute-phase and convalescent COVID-19 samples originated in the United States, Italy and Spain.

With V trimmed by 3 bases and J by 6 bases, 6 bases remained unmatched. The length of the CDR3 is 15 residues. CDR1 SGDLS and CDR2 YYNGEE come from the germline V gene. Measured with immunoSEQ multiplex PCR; TCRdb has only the in-frame clones, and not every one. Of some 250,000 clones listed, roughly 88% are singletons. This clonotype was obtained from a woman in her 30s with acute or convalescent COVID-19. The chain recombines TRBV9 with TRBJ2-1; 10 nucleotides align to TRBD2. The sequenced sample was peripheral blood. Here the CDR3 reads CASSASGSLSNEQFF. CDR3 nucleotides: TGTGCCAGCAGCGCTAGCGGGAGTCTATCCAATGAGCAGTTCTTC. The full variable domain, in which reference TRBV9 and TRBJ2-1 provide the parts outside the CDR3, is DSGVTQTPKHLITATGQRVTLRCSPRSGDLSVYWYQQSLDQGLQFLIQYYNGEERAKGNILERFSAQQFPDLHSELNLSSLELGDSALYFCASSASGSLSNEQFFGPGTRLTVL.